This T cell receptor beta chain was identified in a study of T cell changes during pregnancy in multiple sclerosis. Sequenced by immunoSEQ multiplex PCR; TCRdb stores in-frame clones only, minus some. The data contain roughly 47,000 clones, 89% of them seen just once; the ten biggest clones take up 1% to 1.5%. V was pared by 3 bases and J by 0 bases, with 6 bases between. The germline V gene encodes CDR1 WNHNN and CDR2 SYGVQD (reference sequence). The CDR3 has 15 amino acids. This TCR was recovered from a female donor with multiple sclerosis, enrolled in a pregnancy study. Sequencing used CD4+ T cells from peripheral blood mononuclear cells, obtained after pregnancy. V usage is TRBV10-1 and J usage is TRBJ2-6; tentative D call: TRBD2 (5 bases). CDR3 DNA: TGCGCCAGCAGTGAAGGAGGCTCTGGGGCCAACGTCCTGACTTTC. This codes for CASSEGGSGANVLTF.